Each of the 13 T cell receptor beta chains below was sequenced from the same sample in a study of CXCR3-negative and CXCR3-positive naive CD8 T cells. The study, taken as a whole, reports: Relative to CXCR3-negative naive cells, CXCR3-positive naive cells had more hydrophobic TRB CDR3s.

No antigen has been identified for these receptors. UMI-labeled 5' RACE yielded the TRB cDNA libraries. Reprocessing the 5' RACE reads, TCRdb reports a single entry for every CDR3 protein and omits DNA. This sample's clone table lists over 100,000 distinct CDR3 sequences. Material: naive CXCR3+ CD8+ T cells from blood. Subset indicated: CD45RO-CCR7+CD27+CD95- naive CD8+ T cells expressing CXCR3 (TNR3+). These receptors all come from a human donor in good health. Some clones in this sample may be carry-over from other donors' samples.

This chain uses TRBV7-6 with TRBJ2-1; the TCRdb D gene call, TRBD2, has no DNA to confirm it. Germline V lookup: CDR1 SGHVS, CDR2 FNYEAQ. This CDR3 is built from 17 residues. CDR3 sequence reads: CASSLAVAGGPVDEQFF.

V gene TRBV27 combines with J gene TRBJ1-2. The germline gives CDR1 MNHEY, CDR2 SMNVEV (reference sequence). This CDR3 is built from 13 residues. The chain's CDR3 is CASSGGTAYGYTF.

This chain links TRBV28 with TRBJ2-1. Germline V gene data show CDR1 as MDHEN and CDR2 as SYDVKM. CDR3 length: 13 amino acids. The CDR3 sequence is CASRGGSYNEQFF.

V gene TRBV20-1 combines with J gene TRBJ2-6. Germline V gene sequence: CDR1 DFQATT, CDR2 SNEGSKA (reference sequence). CDR3 length equals 15 residues. The CDR3 sequence: CSARDFNSGANVLTF.

The chain is built from TRBV20-1 and TRBJ2-7; TCRdb returns TRBD1, unconfirmable since there is no DNA. The CDR3 has 16 residues. Germline loops: CDR1 DFQATT, CDR2 SNEGSKA (reference sequence). The CDR3 spells CSARDSQGRFSYEQYF.

The J gene is TRBJ2-1, the V gene TRBV21-1; TCRdb picks TRBD2, but there is no DNA to check that call. TRBV21-1 is annotated as a pseudogene. CDR3 length: 14 amino acids. CDR3: CASSFAGTNLEQFF.

The V call is TRBV14, the J call TRBJ2-7. CDR1 and CDR2 (germline): SGHDN, FVKESK. This CDR3 is 14 amino acids long. The CDR3 region is CASSQLSSSYEQYF.

The rearrangement links TRBV29-1 to TRBJ2-5; TCRdb designates TRBD1, a call that cannot be tested without DNA. This CDR3 region has 13 residues. Germline V gives CDR1 SQVTM, CDR2 ANQGSEA. This CDR3 is CSVDTGEGETQYF. Full variable domain (remainder filled in from reference TRBV29-1 and TRBJ2-5): SAVISQKPSRDICQRGTSLTIQCQVDSQVTMMFWYRQQPGQSLTLIATANQGSEATYESGFVIDKFPISRPNLTFSTLTVSNMSPEDSSIYLCSVDTGEGETQYFGPGTRLLVL.

This chain links TRBV5-5 with TRBJ2-7; absent DNA, TCRdb's TRBD1 call cannot be checked. Germline CDR1 and CDR2: SGHKS and YYEKEE (reference sequence). The CDR3 extends over 14 amino acids. The CDR3 reads CASSFMTGAYEQYF.

The gene calls are TRBV7-3 and TRBJ1-2; with no DNA, the TCRdb D assignment of TRBD1 cannot be verified. This CDR3 comprises 13 residues. Germline V gives CDR1 SGHTA, CDR2 FQGTGA. CDR3 protein: CASSLGTGDGYTF. The whole variable domain, filled in from reference TRBV7-3 and TRBJ1-2, reads GAGVSQTPSNKVTEKGKYVELRCDPISGHTALYWYRQSLGQGPEFLIYFQGTGAADDSGLPNDRFFAVRPEGSVSTLKIQRTERGDSAVYLCASSLGTGDGYTFGSGTRLTVV.

The V call is TRBV20-1, the J call TRBJ1-2. This CDR3 is 12 amino acids long. Germline loops: CDR1 DFQATT, CDR2 SNEGSKA (reference sequence). CDR3 in amino acids: CSARTENYGYTF.

This chain joins TRBV3-1 and TRBJ2-7. This CDR3 region has 13 residues. The germline V gene encodes CDR1 LGHDT and CDR2 YNNKEL (reference sequence). CDR3 sequence: CASSQDSSYEQYF.

The V gene is TRBV7-9, the J gene TRBJ2-1; TCRdb's D call, TRBD1, is unchecked because there is no DNA. The CDR3 length is 17 residues. Germline loops: CDR1 SEHNR, CDR2 FQNEAQ (reference sequence). The CDR3 is CASSLIPQGGELNEQFF.